Each of the 21 T cell receptor beta chains below was sequenced from the same sample in a study of shared clonotypes between healthy human individuals. Assay used: immunoSEQ multiplex PCR; TCRdb lists only in-frame clones, some missing. Here the sample spans about 1.1 million clones, approximately 75% being singletons. Sequences were obtained from memory CD4+ T cells from PBMCs. This sample's subset: CD45RA-negative fraction. These receptors all stem from a man between 18 and 29 years old in good health. Some clones in this sample may be carry-over from other donors' samples.

The V and J genes are TRBV6-1 and TRBJ2-7, with D possibly TRBD1 on 5 matching bases. V was shortened by 5 bases and J by 5 bases, with 16 bases between the two germline ends. Germline V gene lookup returns CDR1 MNHNS and CDR2 SASEGT. The CDR3 covers 14 residues. The CDR3 DNA follows: TGTGCCAGCAGTCCGCGGAAGGGGATCCACGAGCAGTACTTC. It yields the protein CASSPRKGIHEQYF.

The table lists this clone with a count of one. V and J are TRBV4-2 and TRBJ2-7, with 7 bases aligning to TRBD2. In germline, CDR1 is LGHNA, CDR2 YNFKEQ. V was pared by 0 bases and J by 0 bases, with 14 bases of the junction left unmatched. CDR3 length equals 19 residues. The CDR3, as DNA: TGTGCCAGCAGCCAAGATACAATTCTAGCGGCCTACAGCTCCTACGAGCAGTACTTC. As protein: CASSQDTILAAYSSYEQYF.

The chain couples TRBV7-2 to TRBJ1-1; 7 bases line up with TRBD1. V dropped 1 base and J dropped 0; count of bases not matched to a gene: 5. Germline V CDR1 and CDR2: SGHTA, FQGNSA. The CDR3 loop spans 16 amino acids. Written as DNA, the CDR3 is TGTGCCAGCAGCTTAGGCGGGACAGTCATGAACACTGAAGCTTTCTTT. Translated, it gives CASSLGGTVMNTEAFF.

The V call is TRBV2, the J call TRBJ2-7, with D maybe TRBD2 (5 bases). Per germline, CDR1 SNHLY and CDR2 FYNNEI. The V end lost 1 base, the J end lost 2 bases, and 9 bases lay between the germline ends. This CDR3 has 14 amino acids. The CDR3 bases are TGTGCCAGCAGTGAAGGCCTAGCCCCCTACGAGCAGTACTTC. Translating gives CASSEGLAPYEQYF.

The rearrangement links TRBV5-4 to TRBJ2-4; D call uncertain. The CDR3 runs 14 residues. Germline V gives CDR1 SGHNT, CDR2 YYREEE (reference sequence). With 4 bases removed from V and 1 base from J, the gap between germline ends came to 9 bases. CDR3 sequence: CASSPAGAKNIQYF. In nucleotides, the CDR3 is TGTGCCAGCAGCCCGGCCGGGGCCAAAAACATTCAGTACTTC.

This chain connects TRBV7-9 to TRBJ2-7; D is perhaps TRBD1 (6 bases). Germline V gene sequence: CDR1 SEHNR, CDR2 FQNEAQ (reference sequence). The V and J ends lost 5 bases and 5 bases respectively, with 16 bases between them. The CDR3 covers 14 residues. The CDR3 region has the DNA TGTGCCAGCAGCCCCCAGACAGGTGGCGACGAGCAGTACTTC. Protein sequence: CASSPQTGGDEQYF.

The J gene is TRBJ2-2, the V gene TRBV10-3; 15 bases align to TRBD2. Trimming took 6 bases from V and 7 from J; bases not matched to a gene: 12. Germline V gene lookup returns CDR1 ENHRY and CDR2 SYGVKD. The CDR3 spans 18 residues. The CDR3 region has the DNA TGTGCCATCAGCCCGGGACTAGCGGGAGGAAGAGTGGACGGGGAGCTGTTTTTT. Encoded protein: CAISPGLAGGRVDGELFF.

V gene TRBV2 combines with J gene TRBJ2-7; D is unresolved. The CDR3 spans 14 residues. CDR1 and CDR2 from the germline V gene are SNHLY and FYNNEI. Trimming pared 2 bases from V and 1 base from J, leaving 9 bases between. The CDR3 spells CASSEMFLSYEQYF. CDR3 coding DNA: TGTGCCAGCAGTGAAATGTTCTTATCCTACGAGCAGTACTTC.

The chain has TRBV5-6 and TRBJ2-5, with D uncertain. Deletions cut 0 bases from V and 0 bases from J, with 6 bases between. CDR1 is SGHDT, CDR2 YYEEEE, per germline. The CDR3 contains 14 residues. CDR3 residues: CASSLARDQETQYF. The CDR3 DNA reads TGTGCCAGCAGCTTGGCGAGAGACCAAGAGACCCAGTACTTC.

V usage is TRBV10-3 and J usage is TRBJ2-5; D may be TRBD2 (6 bases). The V and J ends lost 0 bases and 9 bases respectively, with 20 bases between them. The CDR3 is 16 amino acids. Germline V gives CDR1 ENHRY, CDR2 SYGVKD. This CDR3 is CAISESSGGGSGAQYF. CDR3 nucleotides: TGTGCCATCAGTGAGTCGAGCGGCGGAGGGTCGGGGGCCCAGTACTTC.

The chain couples TRBV9 to TRBJ2-5, with 7 bases aligning to TRBD1. This CDR3 region has 13 residues. Germline lookup yields CDR1 SGDLS and CDR2 YYNGEE. With 3 bases clipped from V and 5 bases from J, the junction kept 4 bases outside the gene matches. The DNA of the CDR3 is TGTGCCAGCAGCGCCGGGACAGAGGAGACCCAGTACTTC. Protein: CASSAGTEETQYF.

The chain joins TRBV7-2 to TRBJ2-3; TRBD1 agrees at 7 bases. After removal of 6 bases from V and 4 bases from J, the junction contained 13 bases not matched to a gene. From germline, CDR1 is SGHTA and CDR2 FQGNSA. The CDR3 sequence is 16 residues long. CDR3 protein: CASRHVSGTDPDTQYF. As DNA, the CDR3 is TGTGCCAGCAGACACGTGTCTGGGACAGACCCAGATACGCAGTATTTT.

This clone was detected once. V gene TRBV4-1 combines with J gene TRBJ2-3, with 11 nucleotides matching TRBD2. The CDR3 length is 16 residues. Unmatched junction bases numbered 13, after V lost 6 bases and J lost 8 bases. The V gene's germline CDR1 is MGHRA and CDR2 YSYEKL. As DNA, the CDR3 is TGCGCCAGCAGTGCTACTAGCGGGAGTCCCCCAGGTACGCAGTATTTT. Amino acids: CASSATSGSPPGTQYF.

The rearrangement joins TRBV29-1 to TRBJ1-5; 7 bases are a match to TRBD1. The CDR3 sequence is 14 residues long. With V trimmed by 6 bases and J by 3 bases, 8 bases remained unmatched. Germline assignment: CDR1 SQVTM and CDR2 ANQGSEA. CDR3 sequence reads: CSVAVGTDNQPQHF. The CDR3 DNA reads TGCAGCGTAGCCGTCGGGACAGACAATCAGCCCCAGCATTTT. The variable domain in full, with the rest retrieved from reference TRBV29-1 and TRBJ1-5, is SAVISQKPSRDICQRGTSLTIQCQVDSQVTMMFWYRQQPGQSLTLIATANQGSEATYESGFVIDKFPISRPNLTFSTLTVSNMSPEDSSIYLCSVAVGTDNQPQHFGDGTRLSIL.

The sample holds one count of this clone. This chain uses TRBV28 with TRBJ2-7; 10 nucleotides align to TRBD2. Trimming cost V 1 base and J 0 bases; bases outside gene matches: 6. Germline CDR1 reads MDHEN; CDR2 reads SYDVKM. The CDR3 runs to 17 residues. The CDR3 loop is CASSLSASGSLSYEQYF. CDR3 in DNA: TGTGCCAGCAGTTTATCCGCTAGCGGGAGTCTCTCCTACGAGCAGTACTTC. Complete variable domain (other parts from reference TRBV28 and TRBJ2-7): DVKVTQSSRYLVKRTGEKVFLECVQDMDHENMFWYRQDPGLGLRLIYFSYDVKMKEKGDIPEGYSVSREKKERFSLILESASTNQTSMYLCASSLSASGSLSYEQYFGPGTRLTVT.

The V call is TRBV5-1, the J call TRBJ2-1; 9 bases are a match to TRBD2. After removal of 0 bases from V and 5 bases from J, the junction contained 0 bases not matched to a gene. This CDR3 contains 14 residues. Germline assignment: CDR1 SGHRS and CDR2 YFSETQ. The CDR3 DNA reads as TGCGCCAGCAGCTTGGGCGGGAGGGACAATGAGCAGTTCTTC. Its protein product is CASSLGGRDNEQFF.

The rearrangement links TRBV27 to TRBJ1-4, with no clear D. This CDR3 region has 17 residues. Trimming took off 3 bases at V and 5 bases at J, with 19 bases between the two ends. Germline CDR1 is MNHEY and CDR2 is SMNVEV (reference sequence). CDR3 nucleotide sequence: TGTGCCAGCAGTTTGTTCGGAGGTAAGAAGTGGAATGAAAAACTGTTTTTT. It specifies CASSLFGGKKWNEKLFF.

The V gene is TRBV6-1, the J gene TRBJ2-3, with D possibly TRBD2 on 6 matching bases. CDR1 MNHNS and CDR2 SASEGT come from the germline V gene. Trimming cost V 3 bases and J 1 base, with 17 bases left between them. The CDR3 length is 17 residues. The chain's CDR3 is CASSDPTGWGGTDTQYF. The CDR3, as DNA: TGTGCCAGCAGTGACCCGACGGGGTGGGGGGGCACAGATACGCAGTATTTT.

This clone occurred many times. CDR3 bases: TGTGCCAGCAGTTTATATCCTAGCGGGAGTTTCGATACGCAGTATTTT. It codes for CASSLYPSGSFDTQYF. V usage is TRBV28 and J usage is TRBJ2-3, with 10 bases that match TRBD2. V gave up 1 base and J gave up 6 bases; unmatched junction bases: 7. The V gene's germline CDR1 is MDHEN and CDR2 SYDVKM. The CDR3 has 16 amino acids. Combining the CDR3 with reference TRBV28 and TRBJ2-3 gives the whole variable domain DVKVTQSSRYLVKRTGEKVFLECVQDMDHENMFWYRQDPGLGLRLIYFSYDVKMKEKGDIPEGYSVSREKKERFSLILESASTNQTSMYLCASSLYPSGSFDTQYFGPGTRLTVL.

This clone occurred many times. Additional DNA sequences in this sample encode the identical CDR3. V gene TRBV28 combines with J gene TRBJ1-5; D ambiguous. V lost 3 bases and J 4 bases, leaving 4 bases between the germline ends. CDR1 is MDHEN, CDR2 SYDVKM, per germline. The CDR3 has 12 amino acids. The DNA of the CDR3 is TGTGCCAGCAGTTTGCGGAATCAGCCCCAGCATTTT. It encodes CASSLRNQPQHF.

V is TRBV7-2 and J is TRBJ2-3, with 7 positions matching TRBD2. Unmatched junction bases numbered 7, after V lost 5 bases and J lost 5 bases. Germline V gene lookup returns CDR1 SGHTA and CDR2 FQGNSA. The CDR3 has 14 residues. This CDR3 is CASSPVLAGDTQYF. The CDR3, as DNA: TGTGCCAGCAGCCCCGTCTTAGCGGGAGATACGCAGTATTTT.